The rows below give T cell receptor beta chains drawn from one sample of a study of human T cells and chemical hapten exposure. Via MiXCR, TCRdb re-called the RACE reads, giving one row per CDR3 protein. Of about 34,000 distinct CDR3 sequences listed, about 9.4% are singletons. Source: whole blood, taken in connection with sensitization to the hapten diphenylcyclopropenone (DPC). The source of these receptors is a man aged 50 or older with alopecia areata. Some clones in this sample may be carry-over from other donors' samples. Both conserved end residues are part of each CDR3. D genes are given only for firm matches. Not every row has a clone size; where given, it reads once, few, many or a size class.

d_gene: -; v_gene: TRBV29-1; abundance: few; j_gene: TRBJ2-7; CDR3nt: TGCAGCGTTGAAGGACAGTCCTCCTACGAGCAGTACTTC; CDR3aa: CSVEGQSSYEQYF
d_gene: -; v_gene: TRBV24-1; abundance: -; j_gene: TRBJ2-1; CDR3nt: TGTGCCACCAGTGATTTTAGGGTCAGGGGAGTACAGTTCTTC; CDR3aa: CATSDFRVRGVQFF
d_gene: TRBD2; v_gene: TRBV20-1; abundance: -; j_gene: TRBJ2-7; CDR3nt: TGCAGTGCTGCTAAACCTAGCGGGAGCTTAGTCTACGAGCAGTACTTC; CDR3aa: CSAAKPSGSLVYEQYF
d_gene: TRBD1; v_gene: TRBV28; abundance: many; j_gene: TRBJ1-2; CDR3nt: TGTGCCAGCAGACTCTTGACAGGGTACTATGGCTACACCTTC; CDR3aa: CASRLLTGYYGYTF
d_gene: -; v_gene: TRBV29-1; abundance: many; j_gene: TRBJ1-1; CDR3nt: TGCAGCGCTAAACGGGGAGCGAACACTGAAGCTTTCTTT; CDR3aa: CSAKRGANTEAFF
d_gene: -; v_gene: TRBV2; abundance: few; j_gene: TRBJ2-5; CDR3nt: TGTGCCAGCAACTTTCAAGGACAGCAAGAGACCCAGTACTTC; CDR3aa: CASNFQGQQETQYF
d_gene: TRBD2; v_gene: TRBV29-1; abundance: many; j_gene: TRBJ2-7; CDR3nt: TGCAGCGCCCAACGGGAGGGGTACGAGCAGTACTTC; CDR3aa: CSAQREGYEQYF
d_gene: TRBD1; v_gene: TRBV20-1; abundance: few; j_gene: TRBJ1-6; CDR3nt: TGCAGTGCTAGAGAACCGGGACAGGGGGTAGAGTATTCACCCCTCCACTTT; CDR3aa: CSAREPGQGVEYSPLHF
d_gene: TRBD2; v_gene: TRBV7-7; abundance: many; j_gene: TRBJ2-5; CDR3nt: TGTGCTAGCAGCCCCCCACTTAGCGGGAGGGTCCGGGAGACCCAGTACTTC; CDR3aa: CASSPPLSGRVRETQYF
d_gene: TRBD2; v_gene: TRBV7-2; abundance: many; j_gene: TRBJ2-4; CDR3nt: TGTGCCAGCAGCTCACCCCTGAGCCAGCGGGACCTGCTAGCCAAAAACATTCAGTACTTC; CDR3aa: CASSSPLSQRDLLAKNIQYF
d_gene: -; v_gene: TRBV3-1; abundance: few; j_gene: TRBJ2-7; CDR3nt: TGTGCCAGCAGCCAGGGGCGGGCCTCCTACGAGCAGTACTTC; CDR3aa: CASSQGRASYEQYF
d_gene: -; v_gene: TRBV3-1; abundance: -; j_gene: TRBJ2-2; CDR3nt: TGTGCCAGCAGCCAAGATGACAGATACACCGGGGAGCTGTTTTTT; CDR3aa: CASSQDDRYTGELFF
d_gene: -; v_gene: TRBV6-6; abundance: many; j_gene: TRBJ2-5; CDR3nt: TGTGCCAGCAGTCCCGGGACGGCTGAAGAGACCCAGTACTTC; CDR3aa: CASSPGTAEETQYF
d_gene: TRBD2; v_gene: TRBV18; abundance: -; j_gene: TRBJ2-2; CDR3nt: TGTGCCAGCTCACCTTCAAATTATCTAGCGGGACTGAACACCGGGGAGCTGTTTTTT; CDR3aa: CASSPSNYLAGLNTGELFF
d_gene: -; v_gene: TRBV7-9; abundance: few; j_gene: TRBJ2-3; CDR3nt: TGTGCCAGCAGCCTGGGGGGAGCCGGAGATACGCAGTATTTT; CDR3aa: CASSLGGAGDTQYF